One sample yielded the 8 T cell receptor beta chains listed below, sequenced in a study of shared clonotypes between healthy human individuals. Libraries were prepared by immunoSEQ multiplex PCR; TCRdb keeps only in-frame clonotypes and omits some of them. Of about 2 million clones detected, 85% to 95% appear once; the ten largest clones hold 0.13%. The sample comprised naive CD4+ T cells sorted from blood. Subset defined: CD45RA+ positively selected. The receptor source for this set is a man aged 18 to 30 in good health.

The rearrangement joins TRBV30 to TRBJ1-1, with 10 bases lining up with TRBD1. V trimming: 7 bases; J trimming: 12 bases; junction bases outside the gene matches: 5. Germline V gene data show CDR1 as GTSNPN and CDR2 as SVGIG (reference sequence). CDR3 length: 10 amino acids. CDR3 protein: CASGTGVSFF. CDR3 nucleotides: TGTGCCTCCGGGACAGGGGTATCTTTCTTT.

V usage is TRBV6-5 and J usage is TRBJ1-1, with a weak D call TRBD1 (5 bases). Between the trimmed V and J ends, which lost 7 bases and 6 bases, there was a span of 9 bases. The CDR3 totals 11 residues. The germline CDR1 and CDR2 sequences are MNHEY and SVGAGI. CDR3 DNA sequence: TGTGCCAGCACGGGGGACGCTGAAGCTTTCTTT. Translating it yields CASTGDAEAFF.

The rearrangement joins TRBV5-4 to TRBJ2-3, with D maybe TRBD2 (6 bases). Germline CDR1 and CDR2: SGHNT and YYREEE (reference sequence). With 0 bases removed from V and 6 bases from J, the gap between germline ends came to 14 bases. The CDR3 sequence is 15 residues long. The CDR3 DNA reads TGTGCCAGCAGCTTGGTGGTGGGGGGTTTGGATACGCAGTATTTT. This gives the protein CASSLVVGGLDTQYF.

This chain connects TRBV6-5 to TRBJ1-1; a weak D match, TRBD1 (5 bases). The CDR3 consists of 12 residues. Germline-derived CDR1 and CDR2 are MNHEY and SVGAGI. Trimming removed 6 bases at V and 3 bases at J, with 8 bases between. The CDR3 is CASRTGHTEAFF. CDR3 sequence (DNA): TGTGCCAGCAGAACGGGGCACACTGAAGCTTTCTTT.

CDR3 protein: CASSTGVGPLSSYTF. For the CDR3, the DNA is TGTGCCAGCAGTACAGGGGTAGGGCCACTATCGAGCTACACCTTC. The chain recombines TRBV28 with TRBJ1-2, with 7 positions matching TRBD1. This CDR3 has 15 amino acids. J gave up 9 bases and V 5 bases, and 15 bases lay outside the gene matches. The germline V gene has CDR1 MDHEN and CDR2 SYDVKM.

This rearrangement joins TRBV19 to TRBJ2-1, with TRBD2 matching over 7 bases. This CDR3 contains 13 residues. Germline CDR1 reads LNHDA; CDR2 reads SQIVND (reference sequence). With V trimmed by 7 bases and J by 8 bases, 8 bases remained unmatched. The CDR3 DNA is TGTGCCAGTAATGGGGACTATGGGGATGAGCAGTTCTTC. Translated, it gives CASNGDYGDEQFF.

The chain links TRBV6-5 to TRBJ2-7, with D possibly matching TRBD2 (6 bases). Trimming took off 6 bases at V and 1 base at J, with 16 bases between the two ends. Germline CDR1 reads MNHEY; CDR2 reads SVGAGI. The CDR3 runs 15 residues. The CDR3 sequence is CASRKSGTPSYEQYF. CDR3 nucleotides: TGTGCCAGCAGAAAGTCCGGGACTCCGTCCTACGAGCAGTACTTC.

The rearrangement joins TRBV7-3 to TRBJ2-5, with 10 bases matching TRBD1. Germline CDR1 reads SGHTA; CDR2 reads FQGTGA. J gave up 5 bases and V 5 bases, and 8 bases lay outside the gene matches. CDR3 size: 15 residues. The CDR3: CASSAGTGVKETQYF. The DNA for the CDR3 is TGTGCCAGCAGCGCCGGGACAGGGGTCAAGGAGACCCAGTACTTC. Full variable domain (remainder filled in from reference TRBV7-3 and TRBJ2-5): GAGVSQTPSNKVTEKGKYVELRCDPISGHTALYWYRQSLGQGPEFLIYFQGTGAADDSGLPNDRFFAVRPEGSVSTLKIQRTERGDSAVYLCASSAGTGVKETQYFGPGTRLLVL.